This TCR beta chain stems from a study of shared clonotypes between healthy human individuals. The repertoire was sequenced with immunoSEQ multiplex PCR; TCRdb's copy has only in-frame clones and lacks some. Among some 680,000 clones, about three quarters were seen once, and the ten largest hold roughly 1.9%. This clone was found once. Germline lookup yields CDR1 MNHNS and CDR2 SASEGT. Trimming took 10 bases from V and 0 from J, leaving 16 bases between them. CDR3 size: 15 residues. The V gene is TRBV6-1, the J gene TRBJ1-5; no firm D call. Sequencing input: memory CD4+ T cells sorted from blood. The subset: CD45RA-negative fraction. This clonotype was sampled from a woman in her twenties or thirties in good health. The CDR3: CATTARHLSNQPQHF. The DNA of the CDR3 is TGTGCCACCACCGCCAGACACCTTAGCAATCAGCCCCAGCATTTT.